Below are 3 T cell receptor beta chains sequenced from a single sample in a study of cytomegalovirus exposure and HLA in healthy donors. TCRdb's table, derived via immunoSEQ multiplex PCR, lists solely in-frame clones and lacks some. The profile shows 150,000 to 200,000 clones, around nine tenths of them singletons. Sequencing used PBMCs. The receptors were gathered from a man aged 25-45 years in good health and CMV-seropositive.

This clone occurred a few times. The chain joins TRBV25-1 to TRBJ1-6, with a weak D call TRBD1 (5 bases). CDR3 size: 15 residues. With 4 bases removed from V and 10 bases from J, the gap between germline ends came to 17 bases. Germline V lookup: CDR1 MGHDK, CDR2 SYGVNS. Here the CDR3 DNA reads TGTGCCAGCAGTGGCCCCTTCGGGGCTCGATCACCCCTCCACTTT. Translating it yields CASSGPFGARSPLHF.

The chain joins TRBV7-2 to TRBJ2-5; 9 bases match TRBD2. The CDR3 has 17 amino acids. Germline CDR1 SGHTA, CDR2 FQGNSA. The V segment lost 5 bases and the J segment 5 bases; nucleotides outside the gene matches: 15. The CDR3 spells CASSLLPGLAAGETQYF. The CDR3 DNA follows: TGTGCCAGCAGCCTACTACCGGGACTAGCCGCGGGGGAGACCCAGTACTTC.

The genes are TRBV19 and TRBJ2-7, with D hard to call. V lost 6 bases, J lost 4 bases, and 10 bases lay in between. Germline loops: CDR1 LNHDA, CDR2 SQIVND (reference sequence). The CDR3 covers 12 residues. CDR3 in amino acids: CASSRTQYEQYF. For the CDR3, the DNA is TGTGCCAGTAGCCGGACCCAATACGAGCAGTACTTC.